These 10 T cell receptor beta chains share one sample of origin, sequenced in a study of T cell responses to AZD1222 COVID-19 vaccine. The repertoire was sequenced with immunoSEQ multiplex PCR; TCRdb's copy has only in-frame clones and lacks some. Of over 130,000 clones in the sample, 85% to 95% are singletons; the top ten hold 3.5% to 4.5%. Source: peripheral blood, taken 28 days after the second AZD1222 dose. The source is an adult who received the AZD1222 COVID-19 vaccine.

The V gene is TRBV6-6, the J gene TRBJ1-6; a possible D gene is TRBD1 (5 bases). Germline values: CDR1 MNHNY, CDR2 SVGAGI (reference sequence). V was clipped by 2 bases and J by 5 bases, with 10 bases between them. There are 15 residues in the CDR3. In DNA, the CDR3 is TGTGCCAGCAGTTACGGCAGGGCCGATAATTCACCCCTCCACTTT. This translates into CASSYGRADNSPLHF.

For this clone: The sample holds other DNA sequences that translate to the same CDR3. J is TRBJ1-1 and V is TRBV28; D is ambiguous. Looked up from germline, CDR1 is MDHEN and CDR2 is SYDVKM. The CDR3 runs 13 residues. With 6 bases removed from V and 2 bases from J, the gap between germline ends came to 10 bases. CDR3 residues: CASRPTLNTEAFF. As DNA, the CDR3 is TGTGCCAGCAGACCAACACTAAACACTGAAGCTTTCTTT.

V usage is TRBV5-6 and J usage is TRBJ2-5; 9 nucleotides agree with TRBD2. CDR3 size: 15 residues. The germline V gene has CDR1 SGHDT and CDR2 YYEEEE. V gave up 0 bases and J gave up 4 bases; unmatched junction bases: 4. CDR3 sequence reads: CASSLVSGRGETQYF. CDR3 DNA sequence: TGTGCCAGCAGCTTGGTTAGCGGGAGAGGAGAGACCCAGTACTTC. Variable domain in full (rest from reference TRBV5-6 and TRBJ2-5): DAGVTQSPTHLIKTRGQQVTLRCSPKSGHDTVSWYQQALGQGPQFIFQYYEEEERQRGNFPDRFSGHQFPNYSSELNVNALLLGDSALYLCASSLVSGRGETQYFGPGTRLLVL.

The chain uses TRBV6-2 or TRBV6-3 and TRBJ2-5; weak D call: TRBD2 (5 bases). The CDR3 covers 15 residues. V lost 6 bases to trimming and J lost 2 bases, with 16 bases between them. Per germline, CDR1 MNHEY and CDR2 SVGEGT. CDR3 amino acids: CASSRYEGAQETQYF. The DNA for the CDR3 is TGTGCCAGCAGCCGCTATGAGGGAGCGCAAGAGACCCAGTACTTC.

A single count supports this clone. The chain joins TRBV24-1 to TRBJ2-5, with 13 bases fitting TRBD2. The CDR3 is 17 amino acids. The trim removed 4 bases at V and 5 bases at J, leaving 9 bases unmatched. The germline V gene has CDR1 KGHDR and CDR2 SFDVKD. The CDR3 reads CATSDVTSGRRLETQYF. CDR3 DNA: TGTGCCACCAGTGACGTGACTAGCGGGAGGCGGTTGGAGACCCAGTACTTC.

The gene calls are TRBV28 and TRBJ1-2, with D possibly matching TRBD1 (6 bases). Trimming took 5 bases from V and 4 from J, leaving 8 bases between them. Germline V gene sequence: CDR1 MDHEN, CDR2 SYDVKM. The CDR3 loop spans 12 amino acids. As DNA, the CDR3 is TGTGCCAGCAGTACAGGGTTCTATGGCTACACCTTC. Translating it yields CASSTGFYGYTF.

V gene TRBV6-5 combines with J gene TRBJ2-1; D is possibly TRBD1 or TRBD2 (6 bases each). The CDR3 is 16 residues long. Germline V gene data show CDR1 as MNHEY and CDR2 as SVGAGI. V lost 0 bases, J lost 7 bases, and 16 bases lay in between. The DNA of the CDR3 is TGTGCCAGCAGTTACTCGCGGGGCCGAGGGGGAAATGAGCAGTTCTTC. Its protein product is CASSYSRGRGGNEQFF.

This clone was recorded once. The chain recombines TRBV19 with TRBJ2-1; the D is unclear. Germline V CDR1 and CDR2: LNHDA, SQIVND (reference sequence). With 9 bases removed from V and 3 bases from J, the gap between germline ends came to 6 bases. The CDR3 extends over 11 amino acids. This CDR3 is CASSIYNEQFF. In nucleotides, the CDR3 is TGTGCCAGCTCCATCTACAATGAGCAGTTCTTC.

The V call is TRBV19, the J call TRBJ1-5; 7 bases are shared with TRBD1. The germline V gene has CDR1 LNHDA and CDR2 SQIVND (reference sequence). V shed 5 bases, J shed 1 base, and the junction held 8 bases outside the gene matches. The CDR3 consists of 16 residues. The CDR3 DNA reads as TGTGCCAGTAGTCCGCTGTGGGACAGAAGCAATCAGCCCCAGCATTTT. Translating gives CASSPLWDRSNQPQHF.

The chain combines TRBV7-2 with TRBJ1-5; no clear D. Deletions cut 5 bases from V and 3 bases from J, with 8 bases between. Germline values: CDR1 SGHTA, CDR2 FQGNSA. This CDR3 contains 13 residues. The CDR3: CASSLDFNQPQHF. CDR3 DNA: TGTGCCAGCAGCCTTGACTTCAATCAGCCCCAGCATTTT.